This passage covers 3 T cell receptor beta chains from one sample sequenced in a study of blood T cell repertoires in COVID-19 (dated by TCRdb to about 2020). Libraries were made using the immunoSEQ multiplex PCR assay. TCRdb retrieved this table from immuneACCESS and kept in-frame rearrangements only. Not all clones are present; in checked studies, unresolved V genes account for under half, and no reason is known for the remainder. Within this sample are 250,000 to 350,000 clones, with 90% of them counted one time only. The top ten clonotypes cover around 1.1% of the sample. Sequencing was performed on PBMCs or T cells enriched from blood (not recorded which). The receptors were gathered from a woman between 25 and 40 years old who had recovered from COVID-19.

The chain carries TRBV28 and TRBJ2-1; 9 bases are a match to TRBD1. The CDR3 sequence is 15 residues long. The junction had 2 bases not matched to a gene; V was cut back by 2 bases and J by 3 bases. CDR1 is MDHEN, CDR2 SYDVKM, per germline. The CDR3 DNA reads TGTGCCAGCAGTTTAGCGGGACAGGGCTACAATGAGCAGTTCTTC. Translation: CASSLAGQGYNEQFF.

Notes on this clone: The same CDR3 is also encoded by other DNA sequences in this sample. The chain is built from TRBV15 and TRBJ1-4, with 10 bases that match TRBD1. There are 14 residues in the CDR3. The junction had 2 bases not matched to a gene; V was cut back by 5 bases and J by 5 bases. Germline V gene sequence: CDR1 LNHNV, CDR2 YYDKDF (reference sequence). CDR3: CATSRDRGNEKLFF. The CDR3 DNA follows: TGTGCCACCAGCCGGGACAGGGGAAATGAAAAACTGTTTTTT. Supplemented by reference TRBV15 and TRBJ1-4, the full variable domain reads DAMVIQNPRYQVTQFGKPVTLSCSQTLNHNVMYWYQQKSSQAPKLLFHYYDKDFNNEADTPDNFQSRRPNTSFCFLDIRSPGLGDTAMYLCATSRDRGNEKLFFGSGTQLSVL.

The chain employs TRBV6-2 or TRBV6-3 and TRBJ2-1, with 10 bases aligning to TRBD1. With 0 bases clipped from V and 5 bases from J, the junction kept 4 bases outside the gene matches. The CDR3 totals 16 residues. Looked up from germline, CDR1 is MNHEY and CDR2 is SVGEGT. CDR3: CASSYSAGTGDNEQFF. As DNA, the CDR3 is TGTGCCAGCAGTTACTCGGCCGGGACAGGGGACAATGAGCAGTTCTTC.